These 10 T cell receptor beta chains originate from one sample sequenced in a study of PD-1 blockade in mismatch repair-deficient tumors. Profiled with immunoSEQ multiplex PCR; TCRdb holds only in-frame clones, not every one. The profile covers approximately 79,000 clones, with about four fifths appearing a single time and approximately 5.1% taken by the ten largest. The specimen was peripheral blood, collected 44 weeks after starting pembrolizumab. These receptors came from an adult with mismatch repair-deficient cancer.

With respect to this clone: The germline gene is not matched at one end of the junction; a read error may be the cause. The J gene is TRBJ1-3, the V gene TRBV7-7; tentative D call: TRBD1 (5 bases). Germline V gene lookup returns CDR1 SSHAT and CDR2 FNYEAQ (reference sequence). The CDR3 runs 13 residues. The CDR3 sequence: CASSLIAGNTIYF. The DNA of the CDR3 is TGTGCTAGCAGCTTGATTGCAGGGAACACCATATATTTT.

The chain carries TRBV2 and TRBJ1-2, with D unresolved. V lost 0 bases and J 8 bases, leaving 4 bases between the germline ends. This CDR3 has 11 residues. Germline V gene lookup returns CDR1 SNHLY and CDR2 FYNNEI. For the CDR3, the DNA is TGTGCCAGCAGTGAAGCGGCCGGCTACACCTTC. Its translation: CASSEAAGYTF.

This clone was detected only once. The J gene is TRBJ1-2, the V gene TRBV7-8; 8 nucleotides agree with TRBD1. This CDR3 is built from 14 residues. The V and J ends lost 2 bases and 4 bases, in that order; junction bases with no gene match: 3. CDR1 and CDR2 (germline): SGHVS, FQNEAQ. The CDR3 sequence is CASSLWGQVYGYTF. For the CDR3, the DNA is TGTGCCAGCAGCTTATGGGGACAGGTCTATGGCTACACCTTC.

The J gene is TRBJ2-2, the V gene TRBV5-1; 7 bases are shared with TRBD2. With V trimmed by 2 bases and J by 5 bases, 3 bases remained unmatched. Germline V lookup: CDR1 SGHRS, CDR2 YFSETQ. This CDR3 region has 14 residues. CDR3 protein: CASSFNGRTGELFF. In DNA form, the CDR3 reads TGCGCCAGCAGCTTTAACGGGAGGACCGGGGAGCTGTTTTTT.

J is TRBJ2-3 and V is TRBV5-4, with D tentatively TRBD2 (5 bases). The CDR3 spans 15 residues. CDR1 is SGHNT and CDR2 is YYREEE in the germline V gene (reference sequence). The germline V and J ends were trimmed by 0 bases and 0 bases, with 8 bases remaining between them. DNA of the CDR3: TGTGCCAGCAGCTTGGACCAGCGGAGCACAGATACGCAGTATTTT. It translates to CASSLDQRSTDTQYF.

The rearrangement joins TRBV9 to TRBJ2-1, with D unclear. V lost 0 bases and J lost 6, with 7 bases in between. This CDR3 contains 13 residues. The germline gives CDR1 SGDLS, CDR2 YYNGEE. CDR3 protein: CASSVGYPNEQFF. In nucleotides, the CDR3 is TGTGCCAGCAGCGTAGGGTACCCCAATGAGCAGTTCTTC.

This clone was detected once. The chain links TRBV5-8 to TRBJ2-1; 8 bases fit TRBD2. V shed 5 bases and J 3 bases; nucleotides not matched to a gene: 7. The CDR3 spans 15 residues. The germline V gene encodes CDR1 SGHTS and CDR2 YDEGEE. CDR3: CASSSLREDYNEQFF. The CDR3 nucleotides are TGTGCCAGCAGTTCCTTGCGGGAGGACTACAATGAGCAGTTCTTC. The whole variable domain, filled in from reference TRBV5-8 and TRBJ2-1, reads EAGVTQSPTHLIKTRGQQATLRCSPISGHTSVYWYQQALGLGLQFLLWYDEGEERNRGNFPPRFSGRQFPNYSSELNVNALELEDSALYLCASSSLREDYNEQFFGPGTRLTVL.

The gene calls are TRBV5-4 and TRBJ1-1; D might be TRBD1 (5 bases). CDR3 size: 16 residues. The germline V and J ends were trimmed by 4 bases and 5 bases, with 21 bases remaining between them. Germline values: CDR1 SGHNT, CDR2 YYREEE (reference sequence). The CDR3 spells CASSVGSGGGGTEAFF. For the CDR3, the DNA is TGTGCCAGCAGCGTAGGTTCTGGGGGAGGTGGGACTGAAGCTTTCTTT.

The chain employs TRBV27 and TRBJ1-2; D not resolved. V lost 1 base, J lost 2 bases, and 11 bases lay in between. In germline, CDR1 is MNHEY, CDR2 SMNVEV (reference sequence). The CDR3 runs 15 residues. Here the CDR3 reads CASSLLAWGNYGYTF. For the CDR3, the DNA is TGTGCCAGCAGTTTATTGGCGTGGGGAAACTATGGCTACACCTTC.

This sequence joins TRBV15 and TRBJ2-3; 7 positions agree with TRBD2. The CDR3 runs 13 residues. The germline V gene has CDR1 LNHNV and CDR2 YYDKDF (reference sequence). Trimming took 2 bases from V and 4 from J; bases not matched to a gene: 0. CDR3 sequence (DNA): TGTGCCACCAGCAGAACTAGCGCAGATACGCAGTATTTT. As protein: CATSRTSADTQYF.